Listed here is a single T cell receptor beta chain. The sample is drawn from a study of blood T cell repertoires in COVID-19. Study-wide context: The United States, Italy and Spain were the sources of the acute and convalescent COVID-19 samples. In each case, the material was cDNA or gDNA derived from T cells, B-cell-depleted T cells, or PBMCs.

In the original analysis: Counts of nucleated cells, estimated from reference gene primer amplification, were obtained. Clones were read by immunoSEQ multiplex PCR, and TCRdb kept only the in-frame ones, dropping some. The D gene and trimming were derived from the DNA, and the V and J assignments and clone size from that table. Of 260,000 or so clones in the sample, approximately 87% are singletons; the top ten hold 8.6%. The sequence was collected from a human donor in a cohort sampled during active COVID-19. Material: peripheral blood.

The CDR3 nucleotides read TGTGCCAGCAGTATTTCCCGTAGCGGTACCACAGATACGCAGTATTTT. Translating it yields CASSISRSGTTDTQYF. This chain links TRBV2 with TRBJ2-3, with TRBD2 as a possible D gene (6 bases). Trimming stripped 5 bases from V and 2 bases from J, with 17 bases between. CDR3 size: 16 residues. Per germline, CDR1 SNHLY and CDR2 FYNNEI.